The 14 T cell receptor beta chains reported below all come from one sample, sequenced in a study of OX40 agonist ivuxolimab in advanced cancers. Produced via immunoSEQ multiplex PCR; TCRdb's table is partial and in-frame only. The table records 71,000 or so clones, around 83% of them present only once. The specimen was CD4+ or CD8+ T cells sorted from blood, collected in a trial of the OX40 agonist ivuxolimab. Every receptor here comes from an adult with an advanced solid tumor such as melanoma, head and neck, liver or kidney cancer.

CDR3 protein: CASAVGLAGVHGELFF. Written as DNA, the CDR3 is TGTGCTAGTGCCGTGGGTCTAGCGGGTGTTCACGGGGAGCTGTTTTTT. V gene TRBV12-5 combines with J gene TRBJ2-2, with 8 positions matching TRBD2. V lost 7 bases, J lost 7 bases, and 14 bases stayed unmatched. Germline V gene data show CDR1 as LGHNT and CDR2 as FRNRAP. The CDR3 covers 16 residues.

The chain links TRBV5-1 to TRBJ2-1; 14 positions agree with TRBD2. The CDR3 spans 20 residues. Germline loops: CDR1 SGHRS, CDR2 YFSETQ. The V and J ends lost 3 bases and 2 bases, in that order; junction bases with no gene match: 13. The CDR3, as DNA: TGCGCCAGCAGCTCCCGGCTGGGACTAGCGGGAGAGCCAACCTACAATGAGCAGTTCTTC. It specifies CASSSRLGLAGEPTYNEQFF.

The V and J genes are TRBV9 and TRBJ2-7; TRBD2 agrees at 9 bases. Losses at the gene ends were 2 bases for V and 3 bases for J; bases not matched to a gene: 9. CDR1 and CDR2 from the germline V gene are SGDLS and YYNGEE. The CDR3 sequence is 16 residues long. CDR3 loop: CASSVGASGTYYEQYF. In DNA, the CDR3 is TGTGCCAGCAGCGTCGGGGCTAGCGGGACCTACTACGAGCAGTACTTC.

The chain combines TRBV30 with TRBJ2-7; 7 bases agree with TRBD2. Trimming cost V 3 bases and J 9 bases; bases outside gene matches: 11. The germline V gene encodes CDR1 GTSNPN and CDR2 SVGIG (reference sequence). This CDR3 spans 13 amino acids. The DNA for the CDR3 is TGTGCCTGGAGGGCTAGCGGCCCCCAAGGGCAGTACTTC. Protein product: CAWRASGPQGQYF.

The chain links TRBV28 to TRBJ1-5, with 9 bases matching TRBD1. V lost 7 bases and J lost 3; bases outside the gene matches: 4. The length of the CDR3 is 14 residues. The germline V gene has CDR1 MDHEN and CDR2 SYDVKM. The CDR3 DNA follows: TGTGCCAGCATAGGGACAGGGAACAATCAGCCCCAGCATTTT. Translated: CASIGTGNNQPQHF.

This clone was detected a few times. CDR3 DNA: TGTGCCAGCAGCTTCGCGGGAGGGCGTGCAGATACGCAGTATTTT. Its protein product is CASSFAGGRADTQYF. The chain couples TRBV5-5 to TRBJ2-3; 9 bases align to TRBD2. CDR1 is SGHKS, CDR2 YYEKEE, per germline (reference sequence). J lost 4 bases, V lost 2 bases, and 5 bases had no gene match. The CDR3 has 15 residues.

The chain uses TRBV19 and TRBJ1-5; 11 nucleotides align to TRBD1. Germline V gene sequence: CDR1 LNHDA, CDR2 SQIVND (reference sequence). The CDR3 consists of 14 residues. V shed 5 bases, J shed 8 bases, and the junction held 5 bases outside the gene matches. The CDR3 sequence is CASSGGTGGKPQHF. CDR3 nucleotides: TGTGCCAGTAGTGGAGGGACAGGGGGGAAGCCCCAGCATTTT.

DNA of the CDR3: TGTGCCAGCACCCAGGGGGGAACCTACAATGAGCAGTTCTTC. Residues: CASTQGGTYNEQFF. This rearrangement joins TRBV6-1 to TRBJ2-1, with a tentative D call TRBD1 (7 bases). The CDR3 is 14 amino acids. Looked up from germline, CDR1 is MNHNS and CDR2 is SASEGT. Trimming shortened V by 7 bases and J by 2 bases, and 12 bases separated the two germline ends.

The chain uses TRBV19 and TRBJ1-2, with D tentatively TRBD1 (5 bases). The CDR3 is 16 amino acids. Germline V gene lookup returns CDR1 LNHDA and CDR2 SQIVND (reference sequence). V was clipped by 7 bases and J by 3 bases, with 21 bases between them. The chain's CDR3 is CASTTLRDPTYYGYTF. In DNA, the CDR3 is TGTGCCAGTACAACGCTTAGGGACCCCACCTACTATGGCTACACCTTC.

V gene TRBV7-6 combines with J gene TRBJ2-5; either TRBD1 or TRBD2 may supply D (6 bases each). The germline V gene encodes CDR1 SGHVS and CDR2 FNYEAQ. The CDR3 extends over 16 amino acids. V lost 1 base and J 5 bases, leaving 17 bases between the germline ends. DNA of the CDR3: TGTGCCAGCAGCTTAGTATTTAGCGGAGGGGGGGAGACCCAGTACTTC. It encodes CASSLVFSGGGETQYF.

This clone was detected a few times. The chain links TRBV29-1 to TRBJ1-1; 11 bases map to TRBD1. The germline gives CDR1 SQVTM, CDR2 ANQGSEA. The J segment lost 0 bases and the V segment lost 7 bases, leaving 4 bases of the junction unmatched. The CDR3 is made up of 14 amino acids. The CDR3 protein is CSGGQGALNTEAFF. In DNA, the CDR3 is TGCAGCGGCGGACAGGGGGCCTTGAACACTGAAGCTTTCTTT.

The CDR3 sequence is CSVELDRGTDTQYF. DNA for the CDR3: TGCAGCGTTGAACTGGACAGGGGGACAGATACGCAGTATTTT. The chain employs TRBV29-1 and TRBJ2-3, with TRBD1 matching over 10 bases. The germline CDR1 and CDR2 sequences are SQVTM and ANQGSEA. The CDR3 length is 14 residues. V lost 2 bases to trimming and J lost 3 bases; unmatched junction nucleotides: 2.

This chain links TRBV5-4 with TRBJ2-1; D unresolved. The germline gives CDR1 SGHNT, CDR2 YYREEE (reference sequence). CDR3 length: 13 amino acids. V lost 2 bases and J 4 bases, leaving 7 bases between the germline ends. CDR3 coding DNA: TGTGCCAGCAGCTTAGATCGGTACAATGAGCAGTTCTTC. Protein: CASSLDRYNEQFF.

The chain is built from TRBV7-2 and TRBJ2-1; tentatively, D is TRBD1 (7 bases). V dropped 4 bases and J dropped 8 bases, with 12 bases sitting between them. CDR3 length equals 13 residues. Germline loops: CDR1 SGHTA, CDR2 FQGNSA. DNA of the CDR3: TGTGCCAGCAGCTCAGACAGGGACTATGAGCAGTTCTTC. This gives the protein CASSSDRDYEQFF.